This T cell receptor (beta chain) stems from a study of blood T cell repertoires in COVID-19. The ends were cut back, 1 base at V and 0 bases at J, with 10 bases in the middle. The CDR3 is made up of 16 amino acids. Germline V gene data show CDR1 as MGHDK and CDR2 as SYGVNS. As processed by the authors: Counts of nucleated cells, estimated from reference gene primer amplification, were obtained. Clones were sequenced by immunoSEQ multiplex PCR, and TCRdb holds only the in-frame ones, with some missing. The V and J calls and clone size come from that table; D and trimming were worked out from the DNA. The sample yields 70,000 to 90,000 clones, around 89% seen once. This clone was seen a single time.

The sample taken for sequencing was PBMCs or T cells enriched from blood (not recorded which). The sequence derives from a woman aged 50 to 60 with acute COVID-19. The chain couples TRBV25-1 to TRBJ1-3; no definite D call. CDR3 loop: CASSESSRSSGNTIYF. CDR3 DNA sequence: TGTGCCAGCAGTGAATCATCTCGGAGCTCTGGAAACACCATATATTTT.